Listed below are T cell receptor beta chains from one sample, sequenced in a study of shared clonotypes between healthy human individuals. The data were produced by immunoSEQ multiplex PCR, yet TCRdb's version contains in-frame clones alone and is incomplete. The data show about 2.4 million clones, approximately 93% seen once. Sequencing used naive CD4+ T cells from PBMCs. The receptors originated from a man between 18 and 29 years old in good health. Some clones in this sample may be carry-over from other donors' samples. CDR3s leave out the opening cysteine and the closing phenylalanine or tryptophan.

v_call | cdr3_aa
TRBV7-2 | ASSLRQGYGYT
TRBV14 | ASSQPAPRNNEQF
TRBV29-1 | SVGDYNEQF
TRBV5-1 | ASSGAGRNEKLF
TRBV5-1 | ASSTGTPYGYT
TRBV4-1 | ASSQVAGSSTDTQY
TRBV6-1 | ASSLAPNSYEQY
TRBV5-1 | ASSLFGGEDDKQF
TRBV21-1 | ASRVGGSSGNTIY
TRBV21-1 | ASSKRRPLGGYT
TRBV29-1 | SVSGTMNTEAF
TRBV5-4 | ASSYRDGVKALH
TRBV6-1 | ASSEGLGSYNEQF
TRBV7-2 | ASRRTLSGLIETQY
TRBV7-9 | ASSLVQREGWEQF
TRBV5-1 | ASGQVNTEAF
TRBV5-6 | ASSLAASGSLYEQY